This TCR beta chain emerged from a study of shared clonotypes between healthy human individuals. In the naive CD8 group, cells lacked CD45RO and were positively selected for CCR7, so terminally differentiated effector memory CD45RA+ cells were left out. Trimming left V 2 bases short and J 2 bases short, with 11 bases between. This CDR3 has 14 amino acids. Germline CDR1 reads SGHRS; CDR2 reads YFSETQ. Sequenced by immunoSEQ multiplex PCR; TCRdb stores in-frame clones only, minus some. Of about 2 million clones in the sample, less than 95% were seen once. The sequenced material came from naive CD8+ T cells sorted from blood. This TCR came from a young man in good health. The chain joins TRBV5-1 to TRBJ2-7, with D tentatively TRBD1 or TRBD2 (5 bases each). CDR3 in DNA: TGCGCCAGCAGCTTCAATCAGGGACCCTACGAGCAGTACTTC. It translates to CASSFNQGPYEQYF.